The table lists the clone carrying this T cell receptor beta chain with a few counts. The antigen remains unidentified. Patients with alopecia areata provided lesional scalp punch biopsies as well as peripheral blood. Researchers picked out CD4+ and CD8+ T cells from PBMCs by sorting. These data come from a study of CD8+ T cells in alopecia areata. Isolated RNA was reverse transcribed into cDNA used as the sequencing template. Profiled with immunoSEQ multiplex PCR; TCRdb holds only in-frame clones, not every one. The repertoire has around 82,000 clones, just over 50% of them found once; the top ten carry about 6%. The study's findings and limits: Scalp samples also yield sequences from resident alphabeta T cells of normal skin. More clonal than normal scalp was lesional scalp, particularly alopecia totalis/universalis.

The sequence was obtained from a human donor with alopecia areata. Specimen: NKG2D-high CD8+ T cells sorted from blood.

CDR3 protein: CASRTDSNYGYTF. CDR3 in DNA: TGCGCCAGCAGGACCGACTCTAACTATGGCTACACCTTC. The J gene is TRBJ1-2, the V gene TRBV10-2; D not certain. Trimming pared 6 bases from V and 0 bases from J, leaving 8 bases between. CDR3 size: 13 residues. Germline CDR1 and CDR2: WSHSY and SAAADI.